This T cell receptor beta chain was profiled in a study of blood T cell repertoires in COVID-19. Study-level information: The study drew acute and convalescent COVID-19 samples from the United States, Italy and Spain.

This CDR3 has 14 amino acids. Germline V gene lookup returns CDR1 SGHRS and CDR2 YFSETQ. The V gene end was trimmed by 0 bases and the J gene end by 6 bases; junction bases not matched to a gene: 5. As originally analysed: How many nucleated cells were present was estimated from reference gene primer amplification. The method was immunoSEQ multiplex PCR; TCRdb's version includes in-frame clones alone and lacks a portion of them. That table furnishes V, J and clone size, whereas the DNA furnished D and trimming. Counted here are some 240,000 clones, approximately 84% occurring once; the ten biggest clones make up around 3.3%. Participants' reported clinical history set cohort assignment. This clone was seen a few times.

Sequenced input: PBMCs or T cells enriched from blood (not recorded which). The receptor comes from a woman aged 40-49 years with acute COVID-19. The chain is built from TRBV5-1 and TRBJ1-1; 7 nucleotides align to TRBD1. The CDR3 is CASSLDRGRAEAFF. DNA of the CDR3: TGCGCCAGCAGCTTGGACAGGGGAAGAGCTGAAGCTTTCTTT.